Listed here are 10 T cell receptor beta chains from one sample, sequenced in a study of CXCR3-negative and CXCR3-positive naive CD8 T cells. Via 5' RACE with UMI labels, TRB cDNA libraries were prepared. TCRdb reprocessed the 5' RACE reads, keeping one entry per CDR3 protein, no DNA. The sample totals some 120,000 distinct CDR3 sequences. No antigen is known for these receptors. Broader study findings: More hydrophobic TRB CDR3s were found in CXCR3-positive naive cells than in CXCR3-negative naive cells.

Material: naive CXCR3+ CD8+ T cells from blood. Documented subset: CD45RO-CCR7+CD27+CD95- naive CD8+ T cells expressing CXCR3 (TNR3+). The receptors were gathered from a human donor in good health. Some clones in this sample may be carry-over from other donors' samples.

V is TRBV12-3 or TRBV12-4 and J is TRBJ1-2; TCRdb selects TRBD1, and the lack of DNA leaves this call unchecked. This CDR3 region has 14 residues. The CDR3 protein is CASSFVRTDYGYTF.

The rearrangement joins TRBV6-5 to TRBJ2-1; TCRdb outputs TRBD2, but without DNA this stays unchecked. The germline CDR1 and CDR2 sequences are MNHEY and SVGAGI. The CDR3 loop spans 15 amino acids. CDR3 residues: CASSYSLEGYNEQFF.

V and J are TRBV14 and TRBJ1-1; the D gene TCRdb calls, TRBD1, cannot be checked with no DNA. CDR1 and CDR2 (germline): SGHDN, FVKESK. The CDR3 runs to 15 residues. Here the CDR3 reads CASSQWAGLDTEAFF.

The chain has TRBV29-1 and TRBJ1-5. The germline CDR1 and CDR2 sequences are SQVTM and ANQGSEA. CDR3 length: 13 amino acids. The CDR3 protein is CSVSDGYNQPQHF.

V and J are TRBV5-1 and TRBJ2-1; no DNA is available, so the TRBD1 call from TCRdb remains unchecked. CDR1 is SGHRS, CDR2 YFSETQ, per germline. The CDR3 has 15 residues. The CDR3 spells CASSLGGEIYNEQFF.

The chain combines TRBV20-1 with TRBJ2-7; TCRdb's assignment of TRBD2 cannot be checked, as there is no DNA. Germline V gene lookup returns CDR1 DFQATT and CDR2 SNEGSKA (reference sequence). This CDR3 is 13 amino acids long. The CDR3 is CSARRGGPYEQYF.

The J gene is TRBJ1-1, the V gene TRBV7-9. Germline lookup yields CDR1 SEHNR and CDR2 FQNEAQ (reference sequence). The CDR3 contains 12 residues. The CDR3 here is CASSLDIVEAFF.

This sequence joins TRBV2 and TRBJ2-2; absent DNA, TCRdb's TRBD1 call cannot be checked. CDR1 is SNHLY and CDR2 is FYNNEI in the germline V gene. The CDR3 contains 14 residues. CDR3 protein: CASSPTGGTGELFF.

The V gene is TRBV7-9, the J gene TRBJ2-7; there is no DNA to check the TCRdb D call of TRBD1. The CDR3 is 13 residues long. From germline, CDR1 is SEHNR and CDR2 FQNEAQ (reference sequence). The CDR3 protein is CASSADRRDEQYF.

CDR3 residues: CSARGIKDGDNSPLHF. The chain has TRBV20-1 and TRBJ1-6. There are 16 residues in the CDR3. Germline lookup yields CDR1 DFQATT and CDR2 SNEGSKA (reference sequence).